This entry is about one T cell receptor beta chain. What it binds is not known. The data originate from a study of post-analysis software for immune sequencing data. For the study at large: Several disease courses (relapsing-remitting, secondary progressive and progressive-relapsing) of multiple sclerosis were included.

V gave up 0 bases and J gave up 5 bases, with 8 bases separating them. Germline V gene sequence: CDR1 DFQATT, CDR2 SNEGSKA (reference sequence). This CDR3 has 12 amino acids. The TCR beta cDNA libraries carried unique molecular identifiers. There were roughly 1 to 11 million T cells, and roughly 0.5 million cDNA molecules came from them. TCRdb reprocessed the PCR reads with MiXCR, giving one entry per CDR3 protein. The sample consists of hundreds of thousands of distinct CDR3 sequences, over 45% of them appearing once. Broader study findings: A handful of TRBV segments (TRBV5-6, TRBV5-1 and TRBV20-1 among them) occurred more frequently in patients than in controls. In multiple sclerosis, normalized Chao1 diversity was significantly below that of controls. Samples made in the same batch grouped tightly together by F measure.

Sequencing input: blood. This TCR came from a girl aged 2 to 10 with multiple sclerosis. The rearrangement links TRBV20-1 to TRBJ2-7; D may be TRBD1 (5 bases). In nucleotides, the CDR3 is TGCAGTGCTAGAGATTGGACAAACGAGCAGTACTTC. Translation: CSARDWTNEQYF.